The T cell receptor (beta chain) under discussion was sequenced for a study of early T cells in non-severe SARS-CoV-2 infection. On the study more broadly: The sequenced material was bulk RNA from unsorted whole blood, and its chains were unpaired.

Each cDNA molecule carried a unique molecular identifier. TCRdb re-analysed the 5' RACE reads in MiXCR, keeping a single row per CDR3 protein. The table includes around 72,000 distinct CDR3 sequences, 10% detected once. In this sample, this clonotype turned up a few times. No antigen is known for it. Per germline, CDR1 LGHDT and CDR2 YNNKEL (reference sequence). CDR3 size: 14 residues. V lost 4 bases to trimming and J lost 6 bases, with 15 bases between them. Study outcomes and limitations: VDJdb matches were skewed toward anti-spike CD8 T cell responses.

The gene calls are TRBV3-1 and TRBJ1-2; perhaps TRBD1 as D (5 bases). The sequence was obtained from an adult who was a healthcare worker with PCR-confirmed SARS-CoV-2 infection or an uninfected control (not recorded which). This specimen was whole blood, taken at baseline. This chain's CDR3 is CASSLMGGPHGYTF. The CDR3 nucleotides read TGTGCCAGCAGCCTCATGGGGGGTCCGCATGGCTACACCTTC. Based on the CDR3 plus reference TRBV3-1 and TRBJ1-2, the full variable domain is DTAVSQTPKYLVTQMGNDKSIKCEQNLGHDTMYWYKQDSKKFLKIMFSYNNKELIINETVPNRFSPKSPDKAHLNLHINSLELGDSAVYFCASSLMGGPHGYTFGSGTRLTVV.